Listed below are T cell receptor beta chains from one sample, sequenced in a study of cytomegalovirus exposure and HLA in healthy donors. The assay was immunoSEQ multiplex PCR, and TCRdb's table has in-frame clones only and misses some. Here the sample spans a few hundred thousand clones, around nine tenths being singletons. Sequenced: PBMCs. All receptors come from a girl aged 2-10 years in good health and CMV-seronegative. CDR3s include the opening cysteine and the closing phenylalanine or tryptophan. Fields, in order: D gene, clone size, J gene, V gene, CDR3 protein, CDR3 DNA. D genes are given only for firm matches. Clone sizes are given selectively: once, few, many, or a class where the clone is expanded.

NA,NA,TRBJ1-2,TRBV30,CAWSTNPDYGYTF,TGTGCCTGGAGTACTAACCCCGACTATGGCTACACCTTC
NA,NA,TRBJ2-5,TRBV5-1,CASSLAGMETQYF,TGCGCCAGCAGCTTGGCAGGGATGGAGACCCAGTACTTC
TRBD1,NA,TRBJ1-1,TRBV5-1,CASSWGTGMNTEAFF,TGCGCCAGCAGCTGGGGGACAGGAATGAACACTGAAGCTTTCTTT
NA,NA,TRBJ1-1,TRBV12-5,CASGTASRTEAFF,TGTGCTAGTGGTACCGCCTCACGGACTGAAGCTTTCTTT
NA,NA,TRBJ1-6,TRBV5-1,CASSLVQGNSPLHF,TGCGCCAGCAGCTTGGTACAGGGTAATTCACCCCTCCACTTT
TRBD2,NA,TRBJ2-3,TRBV7-6,CASSPLAGGLTDTQYF,TGTGCCAGCAGCCCTCTAGCGGGGGGTCTGACAGATACGCAGTATTTT
NA,once,TRBJ1-4,TRBV6-5,CASSYSIQFNEKLFF,TGTGCCAGCAGTTACTCTATCCAGTTTAATGAAAAACTGTTTTTT
NA,NA,TRBJ1-1,TRBV29-1,CSVESTQGGPEAFF,TGCAGCGTTGAATCCACCCAGGGAGGCCCTGAAGCTTTCTTT
TRBD2,NA,TRBJ2-1,TRBV7-9,CASSPRLAGDEQFF,TGTGCCAGCAGCCCTCGACTAGCTGGCGATGAGCAGTTCTTC
TRBD2,NA,TRBJ2-7,TRBV7-6,CASSFQAGVSEQYF,TGTGCCAGCAGCTTTCAAGCGGGAGTAAGCGAGCAGTACTTC
NA,NA,TRBJ1-4,TRBV6-6,CASSYDKTTLNEKLFF,TGTGCCAGCAGTTACGACAAGACAACCCTTAATGAAAAACTGTTTTTT
NA,NA,TRBJ1-1,TRBV2,CASSVQGGVTEAFF,TGTGCCAGCAGTGTACAGGGAGGGGTCACTGAAGCTTTCTTT
NA,NA,TRBJ1-3,TRBV28,CASMSSGNTIYF,TGTGCCAGCATGAGCTCTGGAAACACCATATATTTT